This TCR beta chain was identified in a study of cytomegalovirus exposure and HLA in healthy donors. Findings and limits, study-wide: Indistinguishable V segments, including TRBV6-2 and TRBV6-3, were excluded.

This clone was observed a few times. Its antigen remains unknown. Use of 60 Vbeta and 13 Jbeta primers characterized the PCR. Original methodology: Counted up in a later analysis, unique TCR beta chains came to approximately 83 million, with around 9.9 million shared. TCRdb's table, derived via immunoSEQ multiplex PCR, lists solely in-frame clones and lacks some. V, J and clone size reflect that table, while D and trimming were determined from the DNA. The sample has 110,000 to 150,000 clones, approximately 70% seen once. The germline CDR1 and CDR2 sequences are SGHVS and FQNEAQ. V lost 3 bases, J lost 6 bases, and 15 bases lay in between. This CDR3 is built from 14 residues.

The TCR was taken from a woman in her fifties or sixties in good health and CMV-seropositive. J is TRBJ2-7 and V is TRBV7-8; possibly TRBD1 for D (5 bases). The sequencing sample was made of PBMCs. The DNA of the CDR3 is TGTGCCAGCAGCTTCGACAGCACCCCGGGCGAGCAGTACTTC. Encoded protein: CASSFDSTPGEQYF.